This record looks at one T cell receptor beta chain sequence and its context. Its antigen is unknown. The data derive from a study of CD4 T cells in relation to SARS-CoV-2 and coronaviruses. Study information: Convalescent patients were roughly 8 males and a few females; two were Hispanic. The study, taken as a whole, reports: In roughly 60% of donors, memory CD4+ clonotypes crossrecognized SARS-CoV-2 and at least one common cold coronavirus spike.

Generated by immunoSEQ multiplex PCR, the TCRdb table keeps only in-frame clones and is missing some. The table shows about 47,000 clones, with around 79% occurring only once. Germline V lookup: CDR1 SGDLS, CDR2 YYNGEE. V lost 6 bases and J 3 bases, leaving 9 bases between the germline ends. This CDR3 is built from 13 residues. The V and J genes are TRBV9 and TRBJ2-2; tentative D call: TRBD2 (6 bases). The TCR comes from an adult with COVID-19. Sequenced sample: naive CD4+ T cells from PBMCs, cultured in vitro. Documented subset: naive CD4+ T cells isolated by negative enrichment. The CDR3 nucleotides read TGTGCCAGCAATAGCGGTCACACCGGGGAGCTGTTTTTT. This codes for CASNSGHTGELFF. Full variable domain (outside the CDR3, taken from reference TRBV9 and TRBJ2-2): DSGVTQTPKHLITATGQRVTLRCSPRSGDLSVYWYQQSLDQGLQFLIQYYNGEERAKGNILERFSAQQFPDLHSELNLSSLELGDSALYFCASNSGHTGELFFGEGSRLTVL.